This T cell receptor beta chain was recovered during a study of PD-1 blockade in classical Hodgkin lymphoma. Study in general: Patients received nivolumab 3 mg/kg intravenously every 2 weeks.

Noted time point: cycle 4 day 1 (C4D1), after 6 weeks of nivolumab. With no exception, relapse followed autologous stem cell transplantation in all patients, and brentuximab vedotin exposure varied. Best responses fell into complete response, partial response or progressive disease. Some clones are missing from TCRdb's copy, which holds only in-frame ones; the method was immunoSEQ multiplex PCR. The table lists over 80,000 clones, about 77% of them singletons, with about 9.4% in the top ten. Germline assignment: CDR1 MDHEN and CDR2 SYDVKM. This CDR3 has 14 residues. J gave up 4 bases and V 6 bases, and 6 bases lay outside the gene matches.

The specimen was peripheral blood mononuclear cells (PBMCs), collected before the fourth cycle of nivolumab. The TCR comes from a human donor with classical Hodgkin lymphoma. V is TRBV28 and J is TRBJ1-2; 9 bases line up with TRBD1. The CDR3 here is CASREGQGSYGYTF. DNA for the CDR3: TGTGCCAGCAGGGAGGGACAGGGATCCTATGGCTACACCTTC.